This entry features one T cell receptor beta chain sequence. This specimen comes from a study of blood T cell repertoires in COVID-19. Study information: Spain, Italy and the United States supplied samples that represented acute and convalescent COVID-19.

The CDR3 has 13 residues. V shed 4 bases and J shed 0 bases, with 6 bases lying between them. The germline gives CDR1 KGHDR, CDR2 SFDVKD. In the source study's methods: Reference gene primers were amplified, and this amplification served to estimate nucleated cell counts. The method was immunoSEQ multiplex PCR; TCRdb's version includes in-frame clones alone and lacks a portion of them. V and J calls and clone size are those listed in that table; D and trimming were worked out from the DNA. The sample lists approximately 450,000 clones, around 89% occurring once. Sequencing input: PBMCs or T cells enriched from blood (not recorded which). The J gene is TRBJ2-7, the V gene TRBV24-1, with D unresolved. The receptor's source is a man under 40 who had recovered from COVID-19. The CDR3, as DNA: TGTGCCACCAGTGACCCTAACTCCTACGAGCAGTACTTC. Its translation is CATSDPNSYEQYF.